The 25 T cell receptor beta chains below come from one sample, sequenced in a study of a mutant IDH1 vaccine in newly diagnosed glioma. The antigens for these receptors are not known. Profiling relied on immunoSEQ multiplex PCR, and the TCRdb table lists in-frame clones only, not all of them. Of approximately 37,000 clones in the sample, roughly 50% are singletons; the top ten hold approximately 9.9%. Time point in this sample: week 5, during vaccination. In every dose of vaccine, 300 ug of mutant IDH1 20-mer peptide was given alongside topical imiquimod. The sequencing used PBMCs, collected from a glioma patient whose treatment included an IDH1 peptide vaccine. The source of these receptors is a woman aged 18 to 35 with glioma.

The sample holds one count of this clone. Here the CDR3 DNA reads TGTGCCAGCAGCTCGCACGGGGTCACAGATACGCAGTATTTT. This translates into CASSSHGVTDTQYF. This chain uses TRBV7-6 with TRBJ2-3; weak D call: TRBD2 (5 bases). Trimming stripped 4 bases from V and 2 bases from J, with 10 bases between. The germline V gene has CDR1 SGHVS and CDR2 FNYEAQ. The CDR3 sequence is 14 residues long.

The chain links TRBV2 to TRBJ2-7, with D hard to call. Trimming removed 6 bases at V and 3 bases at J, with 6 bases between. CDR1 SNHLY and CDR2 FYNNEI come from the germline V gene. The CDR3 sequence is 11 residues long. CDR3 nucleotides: TGTGCCAGCAGGCAGAGCTACGAGCAGTACTTC. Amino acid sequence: CASRQSYEQYF.

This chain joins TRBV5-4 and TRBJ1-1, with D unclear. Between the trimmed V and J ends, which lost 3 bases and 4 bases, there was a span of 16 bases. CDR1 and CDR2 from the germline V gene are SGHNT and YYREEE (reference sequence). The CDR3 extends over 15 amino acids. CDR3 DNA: TGTGCCAGCAGCTCTCATAAGGACTCAGCCACTGAAGCTTTCTTT. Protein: CASSSHKDSATEAFF.

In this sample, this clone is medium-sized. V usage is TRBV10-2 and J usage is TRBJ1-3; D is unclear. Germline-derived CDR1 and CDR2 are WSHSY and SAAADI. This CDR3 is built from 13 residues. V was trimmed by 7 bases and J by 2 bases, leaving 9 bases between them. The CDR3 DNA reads TGCGCCAGCAACACCCTCGCTGGAAACACCATATATTTT. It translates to CASNTLAGNTIYF.

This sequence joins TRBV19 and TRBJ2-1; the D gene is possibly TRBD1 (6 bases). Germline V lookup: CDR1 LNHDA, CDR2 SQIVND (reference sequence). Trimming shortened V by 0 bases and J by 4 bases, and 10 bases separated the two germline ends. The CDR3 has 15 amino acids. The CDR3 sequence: CASSIEPGEYNEQFF. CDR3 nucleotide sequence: TGTGCCAGTAGTATAGAACCAGGGGAGTACAATGAGCAGTTCTTC.

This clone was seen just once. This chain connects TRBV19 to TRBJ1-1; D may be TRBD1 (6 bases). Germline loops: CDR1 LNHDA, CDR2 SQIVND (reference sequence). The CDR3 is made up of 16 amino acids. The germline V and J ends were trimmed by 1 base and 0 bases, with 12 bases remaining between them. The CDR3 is CASSIALGQMNTEAFF. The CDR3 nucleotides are TGTGCCAGTAGTATAGCCCTCGGACAGATGAACACTGAAGCTTTCTTT.

This CDR3 is CASKLAGRSFSGNTIYF. The CDR3 DNA follows: TGTGCCAGCAAGTTAGCAGGTAGAAGTTTCTCTGGAAACACCATATATTTT. The chain is built from TRBV28 and TRBJ1-3; D is uncertain. Trimming took 7 bases from V and 0 from J, leaving 19 bases between them. This CDR3 is 17 amino acids long. Germline V gene data show CDR1 as MDHEN and CDR2 as SYDVKM.

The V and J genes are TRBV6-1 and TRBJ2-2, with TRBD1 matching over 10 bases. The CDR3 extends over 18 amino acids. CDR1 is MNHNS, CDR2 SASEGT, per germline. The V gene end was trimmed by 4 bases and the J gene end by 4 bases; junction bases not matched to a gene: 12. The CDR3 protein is CASSGLEKGQGSTGELFF. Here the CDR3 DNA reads TGTGCCAGCAGTGGTCTGGAAAAGGGACAGGGGAGCACCGGGGAGCTGTTTTTT.

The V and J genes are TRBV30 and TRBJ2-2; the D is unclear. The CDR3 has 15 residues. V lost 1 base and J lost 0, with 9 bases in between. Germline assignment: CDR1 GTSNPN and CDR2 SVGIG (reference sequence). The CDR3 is CAWSGHRANTGELFF. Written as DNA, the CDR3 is TGTGCCTGGAGTGGGCATCGAGCGAACACCGGGGAGCTGTTTTTT.

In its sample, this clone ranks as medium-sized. The CDR3: CASSLGVAIVGEQFF. CDR3 DNA: TGTGCCAGCAGCTTAGGAGTAGCAATTGTTGGGGAGCAGTTCTTC. The V call is TRBV11-2, the J call TRBJ2-1; no clear D. V was pared by 1 base and J by 10 bases, with 17 bases between. Germline CDR1 and CDR2: SGHAT and FQNNGV. The CDR3 contains 15 residues.

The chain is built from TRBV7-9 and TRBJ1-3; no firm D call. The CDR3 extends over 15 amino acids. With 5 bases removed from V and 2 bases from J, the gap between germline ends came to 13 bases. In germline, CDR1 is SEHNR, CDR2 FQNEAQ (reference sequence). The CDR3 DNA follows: TGTGCCAGCAGCGCCCCCTTCAATGCTGGAAACACCATATATTTT. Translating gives CASSAPFNAGNTIYF. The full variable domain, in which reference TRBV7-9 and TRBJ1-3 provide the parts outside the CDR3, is DTGVSQNPRHKITKRGQNVTFRCDPISEHNRLYWYRQTLGQGPEFLTYFQNEAQLEKSRLLSDRFSAERPKGSFSTLEIQRTEQGDSAMYLCASSAPFNAGNTIYFGEGSWLTVV.

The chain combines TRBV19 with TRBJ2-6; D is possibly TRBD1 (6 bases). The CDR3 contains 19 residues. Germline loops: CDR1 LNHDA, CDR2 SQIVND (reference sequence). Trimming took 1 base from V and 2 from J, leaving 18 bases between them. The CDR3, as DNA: TGTGCCAGTAGTATAGGAGGGACAAGGCCAGAGCCTGGGGCCAACGTCCTGACTTTC. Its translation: CASSIGGTRPEPGANVLTF.

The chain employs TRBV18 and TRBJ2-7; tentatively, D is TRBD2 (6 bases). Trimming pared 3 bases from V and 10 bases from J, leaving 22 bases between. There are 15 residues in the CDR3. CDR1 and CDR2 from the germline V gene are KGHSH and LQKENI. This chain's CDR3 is CASSPTNSDGSDQYF. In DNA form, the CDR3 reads TGTGCCAGCTCACCCACCAACTCGGACGGGAGTGATCAGTACTTC.

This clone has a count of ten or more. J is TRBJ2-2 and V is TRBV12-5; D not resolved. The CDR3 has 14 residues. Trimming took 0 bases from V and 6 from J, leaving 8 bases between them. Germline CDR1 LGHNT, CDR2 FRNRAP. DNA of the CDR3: TGTGCTAGTGGTTTGGTACCCTTCCCCGGGGAGCTGTTTTTT. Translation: CASGLVPFPGELFF.

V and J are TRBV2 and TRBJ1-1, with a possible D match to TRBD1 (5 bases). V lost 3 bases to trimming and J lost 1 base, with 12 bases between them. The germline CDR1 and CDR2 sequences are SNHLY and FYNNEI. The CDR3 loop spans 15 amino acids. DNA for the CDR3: TGTGCCAGCAGTGAGGGACCCTCAGGGAACACTGAAGCTTTCTTT. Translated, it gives CASSEGPSGNTEAFF. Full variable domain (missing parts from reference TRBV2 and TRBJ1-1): EPEVTQTPSHQVTQMGQEVILRCVPISNHLYFYWYRQILGQKVEFLVSFYNNEISEKSEIFDDQFSVERPDGSNFTLKIRSTKLEDSAMYFCASSEGPSGNTEAFFGQGTRLTVV.

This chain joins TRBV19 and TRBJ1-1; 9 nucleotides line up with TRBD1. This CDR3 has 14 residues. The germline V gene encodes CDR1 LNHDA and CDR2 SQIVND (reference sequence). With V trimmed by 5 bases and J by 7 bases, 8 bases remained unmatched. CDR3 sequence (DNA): TGTGCCAGTAGTGGTCGGACAGGGGTGGATGAAGCTTTCTTT. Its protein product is CASSGRTGVDEAFF. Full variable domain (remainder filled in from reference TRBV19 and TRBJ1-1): DGGITQSPKYLFRKEGQNVTLSCEQNLNHDAMYWYRQDPGQGLRLIYYSQIVNDFQKGDIAEGYSVSREKKESFPLTVTSAQKNPTAFYLCASSGRTGVDEAFFGQGTRLTVV.

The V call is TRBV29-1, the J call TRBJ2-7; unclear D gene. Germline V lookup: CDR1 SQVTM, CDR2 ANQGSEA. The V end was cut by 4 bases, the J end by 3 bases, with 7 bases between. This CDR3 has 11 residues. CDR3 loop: CSVGEFYEQYF. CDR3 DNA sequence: TGCAGCGTTGGAGAGTTCTACGAGCAGTACTTC.

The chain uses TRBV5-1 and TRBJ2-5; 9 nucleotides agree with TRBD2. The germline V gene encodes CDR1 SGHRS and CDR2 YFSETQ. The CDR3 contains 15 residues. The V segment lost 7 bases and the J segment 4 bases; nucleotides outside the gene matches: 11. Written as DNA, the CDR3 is TGCGCCAGCGTCCGGATAGCGGGAGTACGAGAGACCCAGTACTTC. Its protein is CASVRIAGVRETQYF.

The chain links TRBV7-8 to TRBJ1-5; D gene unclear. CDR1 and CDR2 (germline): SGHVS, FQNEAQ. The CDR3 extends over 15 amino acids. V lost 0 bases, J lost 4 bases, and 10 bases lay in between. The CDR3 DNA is TGTGCCAGCAGCTTAGCGCAGGCCGAAAATCAGCCCCAGCATTTT. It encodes CASSLAQAENQPQHF.

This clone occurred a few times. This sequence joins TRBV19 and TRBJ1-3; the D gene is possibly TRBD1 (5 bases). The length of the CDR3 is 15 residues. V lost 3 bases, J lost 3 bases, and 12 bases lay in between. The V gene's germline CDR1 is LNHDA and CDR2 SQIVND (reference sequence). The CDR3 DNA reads TGTGCCAGTAGTATCTCCAGGGCAATTGGAAACACCATATATTTT. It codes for CASSISRAIGNTIYF.

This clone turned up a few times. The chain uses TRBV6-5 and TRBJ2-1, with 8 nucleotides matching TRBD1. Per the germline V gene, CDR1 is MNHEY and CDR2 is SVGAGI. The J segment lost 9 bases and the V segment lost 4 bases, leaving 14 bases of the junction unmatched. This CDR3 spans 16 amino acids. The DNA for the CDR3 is TGTGCCAGCAGTTCCCTTCACGGACAGGGAGAGGGTGAGCAGTTCTTC. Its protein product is CASSSLHGQGEGEQFF.

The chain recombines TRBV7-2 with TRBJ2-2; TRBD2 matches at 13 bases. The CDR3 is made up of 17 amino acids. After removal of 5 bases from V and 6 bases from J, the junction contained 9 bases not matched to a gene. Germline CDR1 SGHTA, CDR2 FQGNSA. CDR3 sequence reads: CASSPMGTSGIAGELFF. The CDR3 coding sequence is TGTGCCAGCAGCCCAATGGGGACTAGCGGGATAGCCGGGGAGCTGTTTTTT.

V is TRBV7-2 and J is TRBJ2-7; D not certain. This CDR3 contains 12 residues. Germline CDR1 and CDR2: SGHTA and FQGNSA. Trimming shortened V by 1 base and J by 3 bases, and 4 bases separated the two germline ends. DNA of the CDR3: TGTGCCAGCAGCTTAGAATTCTACGAGCAGTACTTC. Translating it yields CASSLEFYEQYF.

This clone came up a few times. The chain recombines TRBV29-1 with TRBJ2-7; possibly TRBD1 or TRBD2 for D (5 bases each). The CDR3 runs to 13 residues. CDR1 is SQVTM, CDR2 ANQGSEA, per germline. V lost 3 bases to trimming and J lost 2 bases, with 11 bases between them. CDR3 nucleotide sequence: TGCAGCGTTGACAGGGACGGAACCTACGAGCAGTACTTC. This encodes CSVDRDGTYEQYF.

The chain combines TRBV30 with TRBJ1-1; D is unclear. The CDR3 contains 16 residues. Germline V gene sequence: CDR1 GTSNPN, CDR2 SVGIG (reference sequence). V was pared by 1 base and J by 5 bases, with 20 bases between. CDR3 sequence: CAWSGRSTIISTEAFF. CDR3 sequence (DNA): TGTGCCTGGAGTGGGCGCTCGACAATTATCAGTACTGAAGCTTTCTTT.